A selection of T cell receptor beta chains follows, all from one sample in a study of OX40 agonist ivuxolimab in advanced cancers. Here immunoSEQ multiplex PCR was the method, and the copy in TCRdb shows in-frame clones only, minus some. The profile shows about 80,000 clones, approximately 83% of them singletons. The sequencing here drew on CD4+ or CD8+ T cells sorted from blood, taken in a trial of the OX40 agonist ivuxolimab. The receptors were gathered from an adult with an advanced solid tumor such as melanoma, head and neck, liver or kidney cancer. CDR3s include the opening cysteine and the closing phenylalanine or tryptophan. The D gene is left open where the match is weak. Clone size appears in some rows only: once, few, many, or a class for an expanded clone.

size,D,J,V,CDR3,DNA
.,.,TRBJ2-6,TRBV5-1,CASSLEGYSGANVLTF,TGCGCCAGCAGCTTGGAAGGGTACTCTGGGGCCAACGTCCTGACTTTC
.,TRBD1,TRBJ2-4,TRBV15,CATSVDRLIQYF,TGTGCCACCAGCGTGGACAGGTTGATTCAGTACTTC
.,.,TRBJ1-4,TRBV28,CASCPQTRNEKLFF,TGTGCCAGCTGCCCCCAGACCAGGAATGAAAAACTGTTTTTT
.,.,TRBJ2-3,TRBV4-2,CASQLEDTQYF,TGTGCCAGCCAATTAGAAGATACGCAGTATTTT
few,.,TRBJ2-3,TRBV7-2,CASSSARDTQYF,TGTGCCAGCAGCTCTGCCCGAGATACGCAGTATTTT
.,TRBD1,TRBJ2-7,TRBV30,CAWIGTDEQYF,TGTGCCTGGATAGGGACAGACGAGCAGTACTTC
once,.,TRBJ2-5,TRBV4-1,CASSPNTFFPGAPRETQYF,TGCGCCAGCAGCCCTAACACTTTTTTCCCGGGAGCGCCCCGGGAGACCCAGTACTTC
once,.,TRBJ1-4,TRBV28,CASSPPGHLTTNEKLFF,TGTGCCAGCAGTCCCCCGGGACACCTTACAACTAATGAAAAACTGTTTTTT
.,.,TRBJ2-1,TRBV7-2,CASSLALGGGKEFF,TGTGCCAGCAGCTTAGCCTTGGGAGGGGGGAAGGAGTTCTTC
.,.,TRBJ2-5,TRBV7-6,CASSLTRGETQYF,TGTGCCAGCAGCCTCACTAGGGGCGAGACCCAGTACTTC
.,.,TRBJ2-3,TRBV5-1,CASSLAGAGPDTQYF,TGCGCCAGCAGCTTGGCCGGGGCGGGGCCAGATACGCAGTATTTT
.,TRBD2,TRBJ2-7,TRBV6-5,CASSRLAAYEQYF,TGTGCCAGCAGCCGACTAGCGGCCTACGAGCAGTACTTC
.,TRBD1,TRBJ1-6,TRBV9,CASSVGGTGIDSPLHF,TGTGCCAGCAGCGTAGGGGGGACAGGGATCGATTCACCCCTCCACTTT
.,.,TRBJ2-7,TRBV6-5,CASRLLEYSYEQYF,TGTGCCAGCCGCCTTCTAGAATATTCGTACGAGCAGTACTTC
.,TRBD1,TRBJ1-5,TRBV6-5,CASSGQGPYQPQHF,TGTGCCAGCAGCGGACAGGGGCCCTATCAGCCCCAGCATTTT
.,.,TRBJ2-3,TRBV11-2,CASSRRTGAPDTQYF,TGTGCCAGCAGCCGCCGGACCGGGGCCCCAGATACGCAGTATTTT
.,TRBD2,TRBJ2-3,TRBV29-1,CSTNLGTSISDTQYF,TGCAGCACAAACCTCGGGACTAGCATTTCCGATACGCAGTATTTT
.,.,TRBJ1-2,TRBV6-6,CASSYSPLYGYTF,TGTGCCAGCAGTTACTCTCCCCTCTATGGCTACACCTTC
.,.,TRBJ1-1,TRBV5-4,CASSRRGTKTFF,TGTGCCAGCAGCCGCCGGGGAACTAAAACTTTCTTT
.,TRBD1,TRBJ1-2,TRBV5-4,CASSSGTGGLNYGYTF,TGTGCCAGCAGCTCCGGGACAGGGGGATTAAACTATGGCTACACCTTC
.,TRBD2,TRBJ2-7,TRBV28,CASLHPADPSGFYF,TGTGCCAGCTTACACCCCGCGGACCCTAGCGGGTTCTACTTC
.,TRBD2,TRBJ2-7,TRBV4-2,CASSLEPAGDSYEQYF,TGTGCCAGCAGCCTCGAGCCAGCGGGGGATTCCTACGAGCAGTACTTC
.,.,TRBJ1-1,TRBV5-1,CASSLSTPGAEAFF,TGCGCCAGCAGCTTGTCTACTCCAGGGGCTGAAGCTTTCTTT
.,TRBD2,TRBJ2-5,TRBV9,CASSVDVGGSQETQYF,TGTGCCAGCAGCGTAGATGTCGGGGGGTCCCAAGAGACCCAGTACTTC
.,.,TRBJ1-4,TRBV5-5,CASSFISGEKLFF,TGTGCCAGCAGCTTCATTTCTGGTGAAAAACTGTTTTTT
.,.,TRBJ1-3,TRBV19,CASSMAGVSGNTIYF,TGTGCCAGTAGTATGGCGGGCGTCTCTGGAAACACCATATATTTT
once,TRBD1,TRBJ2-1,TRBV28,CASRIPGGQGANEQFF,TGTGCCAGCAGAATCCCCGGCGGGCAGGGGGCAAATGAGCAGTTCTTC
.,.,TRBJ2-5,TRBV11-2,CASSLAELVSSETQYF,TGTGCCAGCAGCTTAGCCGAGTTGGTCAGCTCAGAGACCCAGTACTTC
.,.,TRBJ2-1,TRBV7-3,CASSARSGNNEQFF,TGTGCCAGCAGCGCAAGGTCAGGGAACAATGAGCAGTTCTTC
.,TRBD2,TRBJ2-2,TRBV4-1,CASSQDPAGAQSGELFF,TGCGCCAGCAGCCAAGATCCAGCGGGGGCCCAGAGCGGGGAGCTGTTTTTT
.,TRBD1,TRBJ2-1,TRBV7-3,CASSLTTDRVRLNEQFF,TGTGCCAGCAGCTTAACTACGGACAGGGTCCGCCTCAATGAGCAGTTCTTC
few,.,TRBJ1-4,TRBV4-1,CASSPWTAEDEKLFF,TGCGCCAGCAGCCCATGGACTGCCGAGGATGAAAAACTGTTTTTT
.,.,TRBJ1-1,TRBV11-2,CASSLRFSGGGTEAFF,TGTGCCAGCAGCTTACGTTTTTCAGGTGGGGGGACTGAAGCTTTCTTT